This T cell receptor (beta chain) originates from a study of cytomegalovirus exposure and HLA in healthy donors. Study-level background: It was reported in a later analysis that the 120 validation repertoires used the same platform as the roughly 700 first-cohort repertoires.

Donors were drawn from the approximately 130-subject validation cohort, separate from the 666-subject first cohort. Produced via immunoSEQ multiplex PCR; TCRdb's table is partial and in-frame only. The sample has about 240,000 clones, approximately 90% seen once. Germline CDR1 SGHRS, CDR2 YFSETQ. V shed 4 bases and J 2 bases; nucleotides not matched to a gene: 4. This CDR3 is 14 amino acids long. Input material: PBMCs. The receptor comes from a man aged 18 to 35 in good health and CMV-seronegative. The chain couples TRBV5-1 to TRBJ2-7, with 9 bases matching TRBD2. The CDR3 loop reads CASSLTSGPYEQYF. In DNA form, the CDR3 reads TGCGCCAGCAGCCTGACTAGCGGCCCCTACGAGCAGTACTTC.